The source of this T cell receptor beta chain is a study of T cells in Graves' hyperthyroidism and ophthalmopathy. Regions amplified from RNA transcripts were the TCR beta CDR3 regions. RT-PCR in the first round (using the HTBI primer set) targeted the TCR CDR3. TCRdb reprocessed the multiplex PCR reads via MiXCR and lists one record per CDR3 protein. The data show roughly 660,000 distinct CDR3 sequences, 15% to 20% seen once. Germline lookup yields CDR1 SGHVS and CDR2 FQNEAQ. V was pared by 6 bases and J by 0 bases, with 12 bases between. CDR3 size: 14 residues. In its sample, this clonotype was seen many times. The study enrolled patients aged 18 to 65 with newly diagnosed hyperthyroidism of under 2 months' duration. Diagnostic decisions used clinical symptoms, serum thyroxine and TRAb, thyroid ultrasound and orbital computed tomography.

This TCR derives from a man between 50 and 59 years old with Graves' hyperthyroidism. V gene TRBV7-8 combines with J gene TRBJ2-7; weak D call: TRBD1 (5 bases). The sequencing sample was made of blood. The CDR3, as DNA: TGTGCCAGCAGACGGACAAGAAGCTCCTACGAGCAGTACTTC. Its translation: CASRRTRSSYEQYF.